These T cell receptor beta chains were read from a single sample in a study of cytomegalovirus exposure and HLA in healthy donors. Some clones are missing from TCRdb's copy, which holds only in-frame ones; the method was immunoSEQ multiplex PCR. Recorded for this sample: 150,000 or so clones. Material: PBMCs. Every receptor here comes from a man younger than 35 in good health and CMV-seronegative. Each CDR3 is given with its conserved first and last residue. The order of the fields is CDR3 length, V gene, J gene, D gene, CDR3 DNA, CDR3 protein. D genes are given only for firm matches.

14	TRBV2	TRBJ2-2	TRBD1	TGTGCCAGCAAGCAGGGGGTTGACACCGGGGAGCTGTTTTTT	CASKQGVDTGELFF
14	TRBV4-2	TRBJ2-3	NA	TGTGCCAGCAGCCAAAGGCAGGGAATAGATACGCAGTATTTT	CASSQRQGIDTQYF
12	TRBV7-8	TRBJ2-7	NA	TGTGCCAGCAGCGGTCGGACTTACGAGCAGTACTTC	CASSGRTYEQYF
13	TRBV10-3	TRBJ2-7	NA	TGTGCCATCAGTGAGTCGGGCGCCTACGAGCAGTACTTC	CAISESGAYEQYF
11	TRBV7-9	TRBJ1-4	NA	TGTGCCAGCAGCCAGGGCCCCAAACTGTTTTTT	CASSQGPKLFF
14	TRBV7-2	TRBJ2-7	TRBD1	TGTGCCAGCAGCTCATCCGGGACAGGGGCCGAGCAGTACTTC	CASSSSGTGAEQYF
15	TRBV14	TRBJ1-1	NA	TGTGCCAGCAGCCAGTATCGACAGTGGAAGACTGAAGCTTTCTTT	CASSQYRQWKTEAFF
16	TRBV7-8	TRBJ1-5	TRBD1	TGTGCCAGCAGCTTCGAGCGGACAGGGAACAATCAGCCCCAGCATTTT	CASSFERTGNNQPQHF
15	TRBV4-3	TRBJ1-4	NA	TGCGCCAGCAGCCAAGATCATGGACACGATGAAAAACTGTTTTTT	CASSQDHGHDEKLFF
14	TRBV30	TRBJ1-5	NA	TGTGCCTGGAGTGTACTCAATAGAGGTCAGCCCCAGCATTTT	CAWSVLNRGQPQHF
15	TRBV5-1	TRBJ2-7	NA	TGCGCCAGCAGTTCGCCCAGCGGGTCCTCCTACGAGCAGTACTTC	CASSSPSGSSYEQYF
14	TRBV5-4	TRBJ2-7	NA	TGTGCCAGCAGCTCCCTCTCGAGAGTCTACGAGCAGTACTTC	CASSSLSRVYEQYF
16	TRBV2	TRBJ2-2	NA	TGTGCCAGCAGTTTTACGACTAGACTCGGGGCCGGGGAGCTGTTTTTT	CASSFTTRLGAGELFF
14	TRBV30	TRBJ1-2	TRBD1	TGTGCCTGGAGTGTACGGCAGGGGGCGGAGGGCTACACCTTC	CAWSVRQGAEGYTF
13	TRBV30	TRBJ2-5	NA	TGTGCCTGGAGTCGAAGAGATCCGGAGGAGCAGTACTTC	CAWSRRDPEEQYF
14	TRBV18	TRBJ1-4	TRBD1	TGTGCCAGCTCAGATGACAGGGGCGATGAAAAACTGTTTTTT	CASSDDRGDEKLFF
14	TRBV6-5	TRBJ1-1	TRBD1	TGTGCCAGCAGGGGACAGCCAATGAACACTGAAGCTTTCTTT	CASRGQPMNTEAFF
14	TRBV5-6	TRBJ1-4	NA	TGTGCCAGCAGCGTCGACAGGAGTAATGAAAAACTGTTTTTT	CASSVDRSNEKLFF
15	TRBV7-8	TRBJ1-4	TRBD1	TGTGCCAGCAGCCCGCGACAGGGGGGGCGTGAAAAACTGTTTTTT	CASSPRQGGREKLFF
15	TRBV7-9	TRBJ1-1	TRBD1	TGTGCCAGCAGCTGGCCGGGACAGGGGAACACTGAAGCTTTCTTT	CASSWPGQGNTEAFF
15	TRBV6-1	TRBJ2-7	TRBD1	TGTGCCAGCAGTGTCTCGGGACAGAGAAACTACGAGCAGTACTTC	CASSVSGQRNYEQYF
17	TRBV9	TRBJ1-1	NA	TGTGCCAGCAGCGTAGGGGTGAGGGAGAGAAAGGACACTGAAGCTTTCTTT	CASSVGVRERKDTEAFF
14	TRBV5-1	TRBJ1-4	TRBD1	TGCGCCAGCAGCCCCGGACAGGGTGGCGGAAAACTGTTTTTT	CASSPGQGGGKLFF
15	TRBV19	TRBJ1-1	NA	TGTGCCAGTAGGATACAGATACAGGGTATTACTGAAGCTTTCTTT	CASRIQIQGITEAFF
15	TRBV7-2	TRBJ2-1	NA	TGTGCCAGCAGCTTAGCGGAACTAGTCTACAATGAGCAGTTCTTC	CASSLAELVYNEQFF
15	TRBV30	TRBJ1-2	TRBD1	TGTGCCTGGAGTGTAATAACCAGCGGACAGGATGGCTACACCTTC	CAWSVITSGQDGYTF
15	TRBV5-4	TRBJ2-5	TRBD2	TGTGCCAGCAGCCGGGGGGACTACAACCAAGAGACCCAGTACTTC	CASSRGDYNQETQYF
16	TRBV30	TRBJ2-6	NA	TGTGCCTGGAGTGTACGGGGAGGCTCTGGGGCCAACGTCCTGACTTTC	CAWSVRGGSGANVLTF
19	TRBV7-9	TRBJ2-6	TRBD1	TGTGCCAGCAGCCCCCGAGGGACAGGGGGGTTCTCTGGGGCCAACGTCCTGACTTTC	CASSPRGTGGFSGANVLTF
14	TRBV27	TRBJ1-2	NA	TGTGCCAGCAGTTTAAGTCAGGGTTCCTATGGCTACACCTTC	CASSLSQGSYGYTF
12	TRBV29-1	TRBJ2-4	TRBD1	TGCAGCGTTGCGCAGGGGGAAAACATTCAGTACTTC	CSVAQGENIQYF
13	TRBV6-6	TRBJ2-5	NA	TGTGCCAGCGGTGCGGGGCCTAAAGAGACCCAGTACTTC	CASGAGPKETQYF
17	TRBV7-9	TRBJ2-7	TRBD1	TGTGCCAGCAGCTTAGGCCATTCCGGGACAGGGGTGGGCGAGCAGTACTTC	CASSLGHSGTGVGEQYF
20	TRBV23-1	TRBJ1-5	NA	TGCGCCAGCAGTCAATCGGCCCCGGACCCTGGGACACCGATCAATCAGCCCCAGCATTTT	CASSQSAPDPGTPINQPQHF
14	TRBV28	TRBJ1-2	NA	TGTGCCAGCAGGTCAGAAGGGGGTAACTATGGCTACACCTTC	CASRSEGGNYGYTF
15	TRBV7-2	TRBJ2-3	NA	TGTGCCAGCAGCTTAGGCGGGTACGGAGAAGATACGCAGTATTTT	CASSLGGYGEDTQYF
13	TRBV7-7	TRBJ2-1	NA	TGTGCTAGCAGCTCTCTGACAGGACACGAGCAGTTCTTC	CASSSLTGHEQFF
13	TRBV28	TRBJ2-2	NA	TGTGCCGCCGGGTGGGTTTCCACCGGGGAGCTGTTTTTT	CAAGWVSTGELFF
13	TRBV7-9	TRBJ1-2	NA	TGTGCCAGCAGCCGAAGAGCGTCAGGGGGCTACACCTTC	CASSRRASGGYTF
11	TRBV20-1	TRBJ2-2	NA	TGCAGTGCTTGGTTAGTCGGGGAGCTGTTTTTT	CSAWLVGELFF
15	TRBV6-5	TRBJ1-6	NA	TGTGCCAGCAGTTACTCCGGGGGTCCGCATTCACCCCTCCACTTT	CASSYSGGPHSPLHF
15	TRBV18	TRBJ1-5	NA	TGTGCCAGCTCACCAAACAGAAATAGCAATCAGCCCCAGCATTTT	CASSPNRNSNQPQHF
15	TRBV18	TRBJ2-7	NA	TGTGCCAGCTCACCAATCGAGACAGGCCGGGGCGAGCAGTACTTC	CASSPIETGRGEQYF
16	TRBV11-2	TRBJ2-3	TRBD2	TGTGCCAGCAGTTCCGGACTAGCGCCAACCACAGATACGCAGTATTTT	CASSSGLAPTTDTQYF
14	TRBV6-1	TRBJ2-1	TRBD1	TGTGCCAGCAGTGAATCGACAGGGGGCAATGAGCAGTTCTTC	CASSESTGGNEQFF
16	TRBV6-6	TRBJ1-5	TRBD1	TGTGCCAGCCGGAGATTACAGGGGACTTACGATCAGCCCCAGCATTTT	CASRRLQGTYDQPQHF
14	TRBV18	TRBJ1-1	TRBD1	TGTGCCAGCTCTACAGGGGGGGGAAACACTGAAGCTTTCTTT	CASSTGGGNTEAFF
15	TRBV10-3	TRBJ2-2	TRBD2	TGTGCCATCACCCGAGGCGGGGGGAATACCGGGGAGCTGTTTTTT	CAITRGGGNTGELFF
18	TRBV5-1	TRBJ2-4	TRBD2	TGCGCCAGCAGCTCTGGGACTAGCGGGGCCCTAGCCAAAAACATTCAGTACTTC	CASSSGTSGALAKNIQYF
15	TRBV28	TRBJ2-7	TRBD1	TGTGCCATCTTTTCAGGAGGAAGGGGGCTGGGAGAGCAGTACTTC	CAIFSGGRGLGEQYF
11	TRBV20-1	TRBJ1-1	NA	TGCAGTGCTAACAGCTACACTGAAGCTTTCTTT	CSANSYTEAFF
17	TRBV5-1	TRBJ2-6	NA	TGCGCCAGCAGCTTGATCACAGGGGGGGCTGGGGCCAACGTCCTGACTTTC	CASSLITGGAGANVLTF